Below, 28 T cell receptor beta chains from the same sample are listed, as sequenced in a study of beta chain features in type 1 diabetes. Expressed TCRB transcripts were sequenced, since all the RNA that had been isolated was reverse transcribed. Libraries were prepared by immunoSEQ multiplex PCR; TCRdb keeps only in-frame clonotypes and omits some of them. The sample lists fewer than 550,000 clones; 10% to 12% were seen once. The sequencing input was naive CD4+ T cells from blood. The receptor set was obtained from a woman younger than 35 in good health.

This clone was counted only a few times. V and J are TRBV2 and TRBJ2-1; D is ambiguous. Trimming stripped 4 bases from V and 6 bases from J, with 10 bases between. Per the germline V gene, CDR1 is SNHLY and CDR2 is FYNNEI. The CDR3 has 13 residues. CDR3 region: CASSGVGRNEQFF. DNA for the CDR3: TGTGCCAGCAGTGGAGTAGGGCGCAATGAGCAGTTCTTC. The variable domain in full, completed from reference TRBV2 and TRBJ2-1, reads EPEVTQTPSHQVTQMGQEVILRCVPISNHLYFYWYRQILGQKVEFLVSFYNNEISEKSEIFDDQFSVERPDGSNFTLKIRSTKLEDSAMYFCASSGVGRNEQFFGPGTRLTVL.

The chain employs TRBV7-9 and TRBJ2-1, with D possibly matching TRBD1 (5 bases). Germline assignment: CDR1 SEHNR and CDR2 FQNEAQ (reference sequence). Trimming removed 0 bases from V and 2 bases from J, with 11 bases in between. The CDR3 extends over 16 amino acids. CDR3 in amino acids: CASSLATASTYNEQFF. The CDR3 nucleotides are TGTGCCAGCAGCTTAGCGACAGCTTCAACCTACAATGAGCAGTTCTTC.

This clone occurred a few times. The rearrangement joins TRBV7-9 to TRBJ1-6; D is undetermined. Between the trimmed V and J ends, which lost 0 bases and 7 bases, there was a span of 13 bases. CDR3 length: 16 residues. CDR1 SEHNR and CDR2 FQNEAQ come from the germline V gene (reference sequence). The CDR3 coding sequence is TGTGCCAGCAGCTTAGCGATTATGCCGGGGAATTCACCCCTCCACTTT. Amino acid sequence: CASSLAIMPGNSPLHF.

The J gene is TRBJ2-3, the V gene TRBV5-1; unclear D gene. This CDR3 region has 13 residues. Per the germline V gene, CDR1 is SGHRS and CDR2 is YFSETQ. V lost 0 bases and J lost 4, with 6 bases in between. CDR3 region: CASSLAESDTQYF. CDR3 nucleotide sequence: TGCGCCAGCAGCTTGGCCGAGTCAGATACGCAGTATTTT.

This clone has only a few counts. The V call is TRBV9, the J call TRBJ2-1; D might be TRBD2 (6 bases). The V gene's germline CDR1 is SGDLS and CDR2 YYNGEE. This CDR3 region has 14 residues. The germline V and J ends were trimmed by 2 bases and 4 bases, with 10 bases remaining between them. CDR3 sequence reads: CASSVSSAYNEQFF. Here the CDR3 DNA reads TGTGCCAGCAGCGTGTCTAGCGCTTACAATGAGCAGTTCTTC.

This clone turned up a few times. V is TRBV7-2 and J is TRBJ2-1; no clear D gene. V shed 5 bases and J shed 6 bases, with 5 bases lying between them. This CDR3 contains 11 residues. Looked up from germline, CDR1 is SGHTA and CDR2 is FQGNSA. The CDR3, as DNA: TGTGCCAGCAGCCACCTCAATGAGCAGTTCTTC. Protein: CASSHLNEQFF. Supplemented by reference TRBV7-2 and TRBJ2-1, the full variable domain reads GAGVSQSPSNKVTEKGKDVELRCDPISGHTALYWYRQSLGQGLEFLIYFQGNSAPDKSGLPSDRFSAERTGGSVSTLTIQRTQQEDSAVYLCASSHLNEQFFGPGTRLTVL.

This clone was counted ten times or more. V gene TRBV13 combines with J gene TRBJ2-1; D uncertain. V was clipped by 7 bases and J by 4 bases, with 5 bases between them. Germline CDR1 is PRHDT and CDR2 is FYEKMQ (reference sequence). There are 11 residues in the CDR3. The chain's CDR3 is CASIRYNEQFF. For the CDR3, the DNA is TGTGCCAGCATAAGGTACAATGAGCAGTTCTTC. The whole variable domain, filled in from reference TRBV13 and TRBJ2-1, reads AAGVIQSPRHLIKEKRETATLKCYPIPRHDTVYWYQQGPGQDPQFLISFYEKMQSDKGSIPDRFSAQQFSDYHSELNMSSLELGDSALYFCASIRYNEQFFGPGTRLTVL.

For the CDR3, the DNA is TGTGCCAGCAGCTTAGCGTTCAAGAGCAGCAGGAGCTCCTACAATGAGCAGTTCTTC. Its protein product is CASSLAFKSSRSSYNEQFF. The chain uses TRBV7-8 and TRBJ2-1; no definite D call. The CDR3 length is 19 residues. Trimming took off 0 bases at V and 0 bases at J, with 18 bases between the two ends. Germline lookup yields CDR1 SGHVS and CDR2 FQNEAQ.

To note about this clone: A clone one base away is much larger, so this may be a read error. The same CDR3 can be traced to other DNA sequences in this sample. The chain combines TRBV7-2 with TRBJ2-1, with no clear D. The CDR3 runs to 11 residues. V shed 4 bases and J shed 3 bases, with 1 base lying between them. The germline gives CDR1 SGHTA, CDR2 FQGNSA. The CDR3 protein is CASSYYNEQFF. Written as DNA, the CDR3 is TGTGCCAGCAGCTACTACAATGAGCAGTTCTTC. The entire variable domain, with the rest obtained from reference TRBV7-2 and TRBJ2-1, is as follows: GAGVSQSPSNKVTEKGKDVELRCDPISGHTALYWYRQSLGQGLEFLIYFQGNSAPDKSGLPSDRFSAERTGGSVSTLTIQRTQQEDSAVYLCASSYYNEQFFGPGTRLTVL.

This clone appeared a few times. The chain combines TRBV19 with TRBJ2-1; 9 positions match TRBD2. CDR1 is LNHDA and CDR2 is SQIVND in the germline V gene (reference sequence). The CDR3 contains 14 residues. After removal of 9 bases from V and 12 bases from J, the junction contained 15 bases not matched to a gene. The DNA of the CDR3 is TGTGCCAGCACCCCTCTCCAAGCGGGAGGTCGGCAGTTCTTC. Translating gives CASTPLQAGGRQFF.

V usage is TRBV11-2 and J usage is TRBJ2-3; D gene ambiguous. CDR1 is SGHAT, CDR2 FQNNGV, per germline. CDR3 length: 12 residues. V lost 3 bases and J lost 3, with 4 bases in between. CDR3 in amino acids: CASSFGTDTQYF. CDR3 nucleotide sequence: TGTGCCAGCAGCTTCGGGACAGATACGCAGTATTTT.

The sample holds a few counts of this clone. This chain links TRBV7-9 with TRBJ2-6; D is undetermined. CDR3 length: 15 residues. In germline, CDR1 is SEHNR, CDR2 FQNEAQ (reference sequence). V shed 1 base and J shed 0 bases, with 4 bases lying between them. CDR3 sequence (DNA): TGTGCCAGCAGCTTAGGGAACTCTGGGGCCAACGTCCTGACTTTC. Translating gives CASSLGNSGANVLTF.

This clone was seen more than once but under ten times. This chain connects TRBV5-1 to TRBJ2-7; TRBD2 matches at 12 bases. The CDR3 loop spans 17 amino acids. Losses at the gene ends were 4 bases for V and 1 base for J; bases not matched to a gene: 9. The V gene's germline CDR1 is SGHRS and CDR2 YFSETQ. The CDR3 loop reads CASSLKTSGSGSYEQYF. Here the CDR3 DNA reads TGCGCCAGCAGCCTGAAGACTAGCGGGAGTGGGTCCTACGAGCAGTACTTC.

This clone was counted between two and nine times. V usage is TRBV7-6 and J usage is TRBJ2-1, with D possibly TRBD1 on 5 matching bases. V gave up 0 bases and J gave up 2 bases, with 8 bases separating them. Germline CDR1 reads SGHVS; CDR2 reads FNYEAQ. The CDR3 is 15 residues long. In DNA form, the CDR3 reads TGTGCCAGCAGCTTAGCGGCAGGGCCCTACAATGAGCAGTTCTTC. Amino acid sequence: CASSLAAGPYNEQFF.

This clone occurred a few times. The CDR3 DNA sequence: TGTGCCAGCAGCACGGGACTAGCGGGCACAGATACGCAGTATTTT. Translating gives CASSTGLAGTDTQYF. V gene TRBV11-1 combines with J gene TRBJ2-3; the match to TRBD2 covers 11 bases. V lost 5 bases, J lost 1 base, and 2 bases stayed unmatched. This CDR3 contains 15 residues. Per germline, CDR1 SGHAT and CDR2 FQDESV (reference sequence).

This clone was seen a handful of times. The V call is TRBV30, the J call TRBJ2-3, with D perhaps matching TRBD1 (6 bases). CDR3 length equals 16 residues. CDR1 GTSNPN and CDR2 SVGIG come from the germline V gene (reference sequence). The V end was cut by 3 bases, the J end by 4 bases, with 20 bases between. DNA for the CDR3: TGTGCCTGGAGGTCCCCCTACAGGGCCTCACCAGATACGCAGTATTTT. This codes for CAWRSPYRASPDTQYF.

In its sample, this clone was seen a few times. The chain employs TRBV2 and TRBJ1-1; D perhaps matches TRBD1 (6 bases). Germline CDR1 and CDR2: SNHLY and FYNNEI. The germline V and J ends were trimmed by 6 bases and 10 bases, with 18 bases remaining between them. The CDR3 sequence is 13 residues long. CDR3 coding DNA: TGTGCCAGCAGAGATGACAGGAGCCTGGGAGCTTTCTTT. This gives the protein CASRDDRSLGAFF.

This chain uses TRBV6-4 with TRBJ2-4; D is undetermined. CDR3 length: 11 amino acids. Germline lookup yields CDR1 MRHNA and CDR2 SNTAGT. V lost 2 bases, J lost 8 bases, and 4 bases lay in between. The DNA of the CDR3 is TGTGCCAGCAGTGACGGCGACATTCAGTACTTC. The encoded protein is CASSDGDIQYF.

This clone was seen more than once but under ten times. The genes are TRBV4-3 and TRBJ2-4; tentatively, D is TRBD1 (6 bases). The length of the CDR3 is 14 residues. The V and J ends lost 4 bases and 13 bases respectively, with 20 bases between them. The germline V gene encodes CDR1 LGHNA and CDR2 YSLEER. Written as DNA, the CDR3 is TGCGCCAGCAGCCGCTTGCGAGGGAAGAGGGGGCAGTACTTC. Protein sequence: CASSRLRGKRGQYF.

This clone was recorded a few times. The V call is TRBV14, the J call TRBJ1-3; 8 bases are shared with TRBD1. CDR3 length: 15 amino acids. V was pared by 3 bases and J by 2 bases, with 3 bases of the junction left unmatched. The germline V gene has CDR1 SGHDN and CDR2 FVKESK. The CDR3 reads CASSQRTGPGNTIYF. In DNA form, the CDR3 reads TGTGCCAGCAGCCAGAGGACAGGGCCTGGAAACACCATATATTTT.

This clone has just a few counts. J is TRBJ1-3 and V is TRBV7-2; D is ambiguous. The CDR3 sequence is 11 residues long. Looked up from germline, CDR1 is SGHTA and CDR2 is FQGNSA. V was clipped by 3 bases and J by 7 bases, with 4 bases between them. CDR3 DNA sequence: TGTGCCAGCAGCTTTAAGAACACCATATATTTT. It is translated as CASSFKNTIYF.

In its sample, this clone was seen many times. This chain joins TRBV30 and TRBJ1-1, with D uncertain. V was trimmed by 7 bases and J by 2 bases, leaving 11 bases between them. This CDR3 contains 12 residues. Germline lookup yields CDR1 GTSNPN and CDR2 SVGIG (reference sequence). Here the CDR3 DNA reads TGTGCCTCGGCCCGGGGAAACACTGAAGCTTTCTTT. Amino acids: CASARGNTEAFF.

The genes are TRBV2 and TRBJ2-3; 7 positions match TRBD2. V trimming: 4 bases; J trimming: 2 bases; junction bases outside the gene matches: 3. The germline gives CDR1 SNHLY, CDR2 FYNNEI. The CDR3 covers 14 residues. The DNA of the CDR3 is TGTGCCAGCAGTGCGCGGGGGTCCACAGATACGCAGTATTTT. Protein product: CASSARGSTDTQYF.

This clone was counted only a few times. The V call is TRBV4-1, the J call TRBJ2-5, with TRBD2 identical over 9 bases. Trimming cost V 2 bases and J 2 bases; bases outside gene matches: 12. Germline CDR1 and CDR2: MGHRA and YSYEKL. This CDR3 region has 18 residues. CDR3 coding DNA: TGCGCCAGCAGCCAACCCGTTTGGAAGCGGGGGGCTCAAGAGACCCAGTACTTC. It translates to CASSQPVWKRGAQETQYF.

This clone was counted between two and nine times. The gene calls are TRBV6-5 and TRBJ2-7, with 7 bases identical to TRBD1. With V trimmed by 6 bases and J by 5 bases, 13 bases remained unmatched. The germline V gene has CDR1 MNHEY and CDR2 SVGAGI. This CDR3 is 15 amino acids long. CDR3 sequence reads: CASSRTRQGSDEQYF. CDR3 coding DNA: TGTGCCAGCAGCAGGACAAGACAGGGAAGCGACGAGCAGTACTTC.

The gene calls are TRBV7-8 and TRBJ2-5, with TRBD2 as a possible D gene (7 bases). CDR1 and CDR2 (germline): SGHVS, FQNEAQ. The CDR3 covers 13 residues. Trimming pared 5 bases from V and 10 bases from J, leaving 17 bases between. The CDR3 sequence: CASSGRDKPLQYF. In DNA, the CDR3 is TGTGCCAGCAGCGGGAGGGACAAGCCTCTCCAGTACTTC.

The V gene is TRBV5-1, the J gene TRBJ2-5, with 8 nucleotides matching TRBD1. The CDR3 runs to 13 residues. J was trimmed by 5 bases and V by 4 bases; bases with no gene match: 4. The germline V gene encodes CDR1 SGHRS and CDR2 YFSETQ. The chain's CDR3 is CASSPGGLETQYF. The CDR3 nucleotides read TGCGCCAGCAGCCCAGGGGGCCTGGAGACCCAGTACTTC.

The rearrangement links TRBV11-2 to TRBJ2-5; 7 bases align to TRBD2. Germline V gene sequence: CDR1 SGHAT, CDR2 FQNNGV. With 2 bases clipped from V and 5 bases from J, the junction kept 14 bases outside the gene matches. CDR3 length equals 17 residues. As DNA, the CDR3 is TGTGCCAGCAGCTTATACTGGCAGAGTGAGGGAGGGGAGACCCAGTACTTC. Translation gives CASSLYWQSEGGETQYF.